The sequence of this TCR beta chain was determined in a study of multiple sclerosis patients with progressive multifocal leukoencephalopathy. The table came from immunoSEQ multiplex PCR; TCRdb's copy has only in-frame clones and leaves some out. The sample lists more than 30,000 clones, approximately 91% occurring once. J gave up 3 bases and V 6 bases, and 7 bases lay outside the gene matches. Per germline, CDR1 MNHEY and CDR2 SVGAGI. This CDR3 region has 15 residues. Time point in this sample: before natalizumab initiation. This receptor was identified in a human donor with multiple sclerosis. Sequencing used PBMCs. V and J are TRBV6-5 and TRBJ1-3; 8 nucleotides agree with TRBD1. Here the CDR3 reads CASRSIQGDGNTIYF. Written as DNA, the CDR3 is TGTGCCAGCAGAAGTATACAGGGGGATGGAAACACCATATATTTT.